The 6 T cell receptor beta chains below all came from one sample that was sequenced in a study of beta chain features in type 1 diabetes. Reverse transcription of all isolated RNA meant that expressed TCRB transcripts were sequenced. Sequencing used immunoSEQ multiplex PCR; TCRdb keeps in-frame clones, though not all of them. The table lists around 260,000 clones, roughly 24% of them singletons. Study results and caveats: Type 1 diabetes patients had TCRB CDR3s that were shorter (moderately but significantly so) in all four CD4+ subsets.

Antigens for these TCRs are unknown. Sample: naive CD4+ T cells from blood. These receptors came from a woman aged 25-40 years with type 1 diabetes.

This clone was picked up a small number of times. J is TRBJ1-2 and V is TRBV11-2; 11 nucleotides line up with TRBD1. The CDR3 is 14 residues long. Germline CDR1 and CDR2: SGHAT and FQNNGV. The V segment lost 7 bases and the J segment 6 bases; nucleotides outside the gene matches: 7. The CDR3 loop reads CASTDRGQADGYTF. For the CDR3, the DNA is TGTGCCAGCACGGACAGGGGGCAGGCGGATGGCTACACCTTC.

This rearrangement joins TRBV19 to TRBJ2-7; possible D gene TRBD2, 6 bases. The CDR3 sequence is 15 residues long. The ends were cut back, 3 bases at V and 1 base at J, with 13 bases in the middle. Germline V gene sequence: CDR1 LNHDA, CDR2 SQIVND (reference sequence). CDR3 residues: CASSISGTASYEQYF. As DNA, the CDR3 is TGTGCCAGTAGTATTTCCGGGACTGCATCCTACGAGCAGTACTTC.

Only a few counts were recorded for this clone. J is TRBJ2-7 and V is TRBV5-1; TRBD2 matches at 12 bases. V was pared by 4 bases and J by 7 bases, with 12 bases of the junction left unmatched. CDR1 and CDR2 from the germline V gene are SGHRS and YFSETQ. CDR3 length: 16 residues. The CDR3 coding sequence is TGCGCCAGCAGCGTACCCCTAGCGGGAGGGCCCAGGGAGCAGTACTTC. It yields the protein CASSVPLAGGPREQYF. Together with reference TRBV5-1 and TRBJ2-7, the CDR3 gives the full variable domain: KAGVTQTPRYLIKTRGQQVTLSCSPISGHRSVSWYQQTPGQGLQFLFEYFSETQRNKGNFPGRFSGRQFSNSRSEMNVSTLELGDSALYLCASSVPLAGGPREQYFGPGTRLTVT.

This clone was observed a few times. The CDR3 here is CASSQLPGTQPQHF. Here the CDR3 DNA reads TGCGCCAGCAGTCAATTGCCGGGTACTCAGCCCCAGCATTTT. The chain recombines TRBV23-1 with TRBJ1-5; D remains ambiguous. TRBV23-1 is an ORF; its function is uncertain. V was pared by 1 base and J by 6 bases, with 10 bases between. This CDR3 is built from 14 residues.

CDR3 DNA: TGTGCCAGCAGCTCTGGACAGTCAACTGAGACCCAGTACTTC. Translated: CASSSGQSTETQYF. The J gene is TRBJ2-5, the V gene TRBV7-2; perhaps TRBD1 as D (6 bases). Deletions cut 4 bases from V and 5 bases from J, with 14 bases between. This CDR3 is built from 14 residues. The germline V gene has CDR1 SGHTA and CDR2 FQGNSA.

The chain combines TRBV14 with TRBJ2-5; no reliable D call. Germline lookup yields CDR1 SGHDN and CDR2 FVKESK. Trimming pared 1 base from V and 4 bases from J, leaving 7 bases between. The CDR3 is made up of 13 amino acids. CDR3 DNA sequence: TGTGCCAGCAGCCAAGGCTATGCAGAGACCCAGTACTTC. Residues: CASSQGYAETQYF.